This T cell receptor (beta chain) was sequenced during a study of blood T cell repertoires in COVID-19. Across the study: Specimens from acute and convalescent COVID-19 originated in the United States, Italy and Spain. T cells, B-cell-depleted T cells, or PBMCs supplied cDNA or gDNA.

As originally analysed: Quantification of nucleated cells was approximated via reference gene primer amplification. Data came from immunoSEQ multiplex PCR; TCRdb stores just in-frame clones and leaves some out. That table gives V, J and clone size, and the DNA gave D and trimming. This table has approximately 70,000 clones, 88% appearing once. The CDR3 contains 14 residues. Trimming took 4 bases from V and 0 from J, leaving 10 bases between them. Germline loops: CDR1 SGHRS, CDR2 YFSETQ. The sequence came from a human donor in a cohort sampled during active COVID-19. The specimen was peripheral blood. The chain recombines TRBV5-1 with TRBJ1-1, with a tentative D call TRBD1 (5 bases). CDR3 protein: CASSVDSMNTEAFF. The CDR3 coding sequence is TGCGCCAGCAGCGTCGACAGCATGAACACTGAAGCTTTCTTT.